This TCR beta chain stems from a study of T cells in Graves' hyperthyroidism and ophthalmopathy. General study findings and limits: Stable hyperthyroidism was separated from ophthalmopathy by a model based on 13 V-J features.

RNA transcripts provided the source from which TCR beta CDR3 regions were amplified. When the TCR CDR3 underwent first-round RT-PCR, the HTBI primer set was used. TCRdb recomputed calls from the multiplex PCR reads with MiXCR, one row per CDR3 protein. The top ten clones hold 13% to 15% of a sample with around 440,000 distinct CDR3 sequences, around 16% of them seen once. This clonotype was recorded many times. No antigen is known for it. Absence of ophthalmopathy progression within 18 months defined stable Graves' hyperthyroidism. The CDR3 contains 13 residues. Germline V gene data show CDR1 as SNHLY and CDR2 as FYNNEI. V dropped 8 bases and J dropped 7; count of bases not matched to a gene: 9.

The specimen was blood. The V gene is TRBV2, the J gene TRBJ1-2; TRBD1 matches 8 bases. This receptor was taken from a woman in her late teens or twenties with Graves' hyperthyroidism. The CDR3 here is CASGGTGLFGYTF. The CDR3 DNA reads as TGTGCCAGCGGAGGGACAGGTCTGTTTGGCTACACCTTC.